Below, 13 T cell receptor beta chains from the same sample are listed, as sequenced in a study of T cell responses to AZD1222 COVID-19 vaccine. The assay was immunoSEQ multiplex PCR, and TCRdb's table has in-frame clones only and misses some. The sample holds roughly 270,000 clones; 85% to 95% are singletons and the top ten take roughly 0.51%. This specimen consisted of peripheral blood, obtained 28 days after the second AZD1222 dose. The source of these receptors is an adult who received the AZD1222 COVID-19 vaccine.

The gene calls are TRBV2 and TRBJ1-1; TRBD1 aligns across 10 bases. CDR1 SNHLY and CDR2 FYNNEI come from the germline V gene. This CDR3 contains 18 residues. Trimming removed 6 bases from V and 11 bases from J; junction bases left unmatched: 24. The CDR3 sequence is CASSDPGRTGGPPWDAFF. CDR3 DNA sequence: TGTGCCAGCAGCGACCCAGGCAGGACAGGGGGACCACCATGGGATGCTTTCTTT.

The gene calls are TRBV6-5 and TRBJ1-1; 8 nucleotides match TRBD1. The V gene end was trimmed by 5 bases and the J gene end by 1 base; junction bases not matched to a gene: 3. The CDR3 has 14 amino acids. Per germline, CDR1 MNHEY and CDR2 SVGAGI. CDR3: CASSRQGQNTEAFF. DNA of the CDR3: TGTGCCAGCAGTCGACAGGGGCAGAACACTGAAGCTTTCTTT.

This clone has just one count. J is TRBJ2-2 and V is TRBV4-3; 9 nucleotides line up with TRBD1. The germline CDR1 and CDR2 sequences are LGHNA and YSLEER. The CDR3 spans 14 residues. The trim removed 6 bases at V and 1 base at J, leaving 0 bases unmatched. The CDR3 nucleotides read TGCGCCAGCAGGGACAGGGGGAACACCGGGGAGCTGTTTTTT. Its translation is CASRDRGNTGELFF.

This clone was detected only a few times. The rearrangement uses TRBV12-3 or TRBV12-4 and TRBJ2-7, with unresolved D. The length of the CDR3 is 13 residues. Trimming removed 7 bases at V and 1 base at J, with 11 bases between. DNA for the CDR3: TGTGCCAGCACCCTAAGGAAATCCTACGAGCAGTACTTC. It translates to CASTLRKSYEQYF.

This rearrangement joins TRBV5-1 to TRBJ2-3, with a weak D call TRBD1 (6 bases). The CDR3 has 14 residues. Germline CDR1 is SGHRS and CDR2 is YFSETQ. V was pared by 5 bases and J by 6 bases, with 16 bases between. The CDR3 DNA reads TGCGCCAGCAGGCCAAGAGGGGGATCGGATACGCAGTATTTT. It encodes CASRPRGGSDTQYF.

This clone was detected only once. The genes are TRBV12-3 or TRBV12-4 and TRBJ1-5; unclear D gene. The CDR3 contains 13 residues. Trimming shortened V by 7 bases and J by 2 bases, and 9 bases separated the two germline ends. This chain's CDR3 is CASNQGGNQPQHF. DNA of the CDR3: TGTGCCAGCAACCAAGGTGGCAATCAGCCCCAGCATTTT.

This sequence joins TRBV28 and TRBJ2-3; the match to TRBD1 covers 8 bases. The V gene's germline CDR1 is MDHEN and CDR2 SYDVKM. The CDR3 has 15 residues. With V trimmed by 5 bases and J by 0 bases, 4 bases remained unmatched. The CDR3 DNA follows: TGTGCCAGCAGTGCGGGACAGGTTAGCACAGATACGCAGTATTTT. Amino acids: CASSAGQVSTDTQYF.

V is TRBV20-1 and J is TRBJ1-2; D ambiguous. The germline gives CDR1 DFQATT, CDR2 SNEGSKA (reference sequence). This CDR3 comprises 11 residues. Trimming removed 6 bases at V and 9 bases at J, with 14 bases between. CDR3 sequence reads: CSAKDLRSYTF. CDR3 DNA: TGCAGTGCCAAAGACCTCCGGAGCTACACCTTC.

This chain connects TRBV18 to TRBJ1-5, with D perhaps matching TRBD1 (5 bases). The V end lost 2 bases, the J end lost 7 bases, and 12 bases lay between the germline ends. Looked up from germline, CDR1 is KGHSH and CDR2 is LQKENI. CDR3 length: 14 amino acids. In DNA, the CDR3 is TGTGCCAGCTCACCAGTGGCGGCAGGGCAGCCCCAGCATTTT. It encodes CASSPVAAGQPQHF. Complete variable domain (other parts from reference TRBV18 and TRBJ1-5): NAGVMQNPRHLVRRRGQEARLRCSPMKGHSHVYWYRQLPEEGLKFMVYLQKENIIDESGMPKERFSAEFPKEGPSILRIQQVVRGDSAAYFCASSPVAAGQPQHFGDGTRLSIL.

The chain joins TRBV29-1 to TRBJ1-1; D is unresolved. V was shortened by 0 bases and J by 10 bases, with 9 bases between the two germline ends. The germline V gene has CDR1 SQVTM and CDR2 ANQGSEA. The CDR3 loop spans 11 amino acids. The CDR3 region is CSVEDLWGAFF. CDR3 nucleotide sequence: TGCAGCGTTGAAGATCTGTGGGGAGCTTTCTTT.

The V and J genes are TRBV7-9 and TRBJ1-2, with D possibly being TRBD1 (5 bases). The V gene's germline CDR1 is SEHNR and CDR2 FQNEAQ (reference sequence). V lost 2 bases, J lost 8 bases, and 21 bases lay in between. This CDR3 contains 16 residues. CDR3 region: CASSLLSGTQREGYTF. CDR3 sequence (DNA): TGTGCCAGCAGCTTACTTTCTGGGACTCAAAGGGAAGGCTACACCTTC.

Concerning this clone itself: Additional DNA sequences in this sample encode the identical CDR3. The chain carries TRBV5-1 and TRBJ2-5; no clear D. The CDR3 extends over 13 amino acids. Germline values: CDR1 SGHRS, CDR2 YFSETQ. Trimming removed 0 bases from V and 3 bases from J, with 6 bases in between. The CDR3 DNA reads as TGCGCCAGCAGCTTGGTCGCGGAAGAGACCCAGTACTTC. It specifies CASSLVAEETQYF.

The rearrangement joins TRBV10-3 to TRBJ1-3; D is possibly TRBD1 (5 bases). Trimming removed 5 bases at V and 0 bases at J, with 11 bases between. The CDR3 covers 15 residues. Germline V gives CDR1 ENHRY, CDR2 SYGVKD. DNA of the CDR3: TGTGCCATCAGTAAGGACACGAGCTCTGGAAACACCATATATTTT. Translation gives CAISKDTSSGNTIYF.